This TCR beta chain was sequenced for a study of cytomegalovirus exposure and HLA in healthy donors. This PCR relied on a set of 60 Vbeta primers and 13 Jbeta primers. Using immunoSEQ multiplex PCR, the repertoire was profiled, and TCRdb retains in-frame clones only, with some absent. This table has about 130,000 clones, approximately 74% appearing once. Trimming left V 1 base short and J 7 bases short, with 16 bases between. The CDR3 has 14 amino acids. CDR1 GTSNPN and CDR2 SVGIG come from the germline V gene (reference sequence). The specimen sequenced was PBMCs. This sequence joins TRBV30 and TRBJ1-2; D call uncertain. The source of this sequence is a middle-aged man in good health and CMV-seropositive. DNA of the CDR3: TGTGCCTGGAGTGCTACCGGAGTGTGGGTTGGCTACACCTTC. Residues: CAWSATGVWVGYTF.